This TCR beta chain was captured in a study of T cells in Graves' hyperthyroidism and ophthalmopathy. RNA transcripts gave rise to amplified TCR beta CDR3 regions. Carried out on the TCR CDR3, a first-round RT-PCR used the HTBI primer set. In TCRdb, the multiplex PCR reads were re-called with MiXCR into one record per CDR3 protein. This table has hundreds of thousands of distinct CDR3 sequences, approximately 14% appearing once. CDR3 length equals 15 residues. The V and J ends lost 5 bases and 0 bases respectively, with 13 bases between them. CDR1 and CDR2 from the germline V gene are SNHLY and FYNNEI.

This sequence originates from a man between 18 and 29 years old with Graves' ophthalmopathy. The source material was blood. This chain links TRBV2 with TRBJ1-2, with D possibly matching TRBD1 (6 bases). This chain's CDR3 is CASSTHRVANYGYTF. CDR3 DNA sequence: TGTGCCAGCAGTACGCACAGGGTCGCTAACTATGGCTACACCTTC.